This note documents a single T cell receptor (beta chain) sequence. Its specificity is unknown. Treatment: approximately 18 received Ad26.COV2.S at low or high dose, single or two shots; roughly five received placebo; per-sample allocation not given. Samples were taken on day 63 after the first vaccine or placebo injection. CDR1 is MNHEY and CDR2 is SVGAGI in the germline V gene. The CDR3 contains 14 residues. V lost 2 bases and J lost 6; bases outside the gene matches: 5. These data originate in a study of Ad26.COV2.S vaccination and SARS-CoV-2 variants. Study-wide background: Once or twice, 56 days apart, Ad26.COV2.S was delivered intramuscularly. Regarding the study as a whole: Placebo and vaccine recipients had non-spike TCR breadth that was similar.

Profiling relied on immunoSEQ multiplex PCR, and the TCRdb table lists in-frame clones only, not all of them. The repertoire includes approximately 410,000 clones, around 93% of them detected once, and approximately 1.6% sits in the top ten. This specimen was peripheral blood, taken in a trial of Ad26.COV2.S vaccine versus placebo. The sequence came from a person between 18 and 65 years old who received the Ad26.COV2.S COVID-19 vaccine or a placebo. V usage is TRBV6-5 and J usage is TRBJ2-7; 9 bases agree with TRBD2. Here the CDR3 reads CASSYGSGGTEQYF. As DNA, the CDR3 is TGTGCCAGCAGTTACGGGAGCGGGGGGACCGAGCAGTACTTC.